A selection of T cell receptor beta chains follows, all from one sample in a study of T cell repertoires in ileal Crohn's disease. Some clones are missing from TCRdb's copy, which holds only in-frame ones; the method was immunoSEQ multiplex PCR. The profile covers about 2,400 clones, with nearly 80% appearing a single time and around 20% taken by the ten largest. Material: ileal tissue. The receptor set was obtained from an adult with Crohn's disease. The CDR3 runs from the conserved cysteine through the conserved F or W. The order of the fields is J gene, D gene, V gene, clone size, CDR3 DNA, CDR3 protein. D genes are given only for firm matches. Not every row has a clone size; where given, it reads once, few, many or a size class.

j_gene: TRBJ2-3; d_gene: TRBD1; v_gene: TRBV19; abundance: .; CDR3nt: TGTGCCAGTACGGGGACAGGGGTCGGCACAGATACGCAGTATTTT; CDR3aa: CASTGTGVGTDTQYF
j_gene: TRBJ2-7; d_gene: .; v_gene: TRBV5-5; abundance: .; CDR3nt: TGTGCCGGCAGCTTGACAGGCTCCTACGAGCAGTACTTC; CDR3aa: CAGSLTGSYEQYF
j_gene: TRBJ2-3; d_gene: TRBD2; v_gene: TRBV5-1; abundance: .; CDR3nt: TGCGCCAGCAGCACCGGGACTAGCGGCACAGATACGCAGTATTTT; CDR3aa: CASSTGTSGTDTQYF
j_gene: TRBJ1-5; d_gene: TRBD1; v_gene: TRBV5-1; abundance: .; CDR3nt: TGCGCCAGCAGCTCTGACGGACAGGGAAATCAGCCCCAGCATTTT; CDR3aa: CASSSDGQGNQPQHF
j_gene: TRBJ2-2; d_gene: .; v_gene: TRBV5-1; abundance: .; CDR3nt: TGCGCCAGCAGCTTCGCAGGGGACAACACCGGGGAGCTGTTTTTT; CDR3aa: CASSFAGDNTGELFF
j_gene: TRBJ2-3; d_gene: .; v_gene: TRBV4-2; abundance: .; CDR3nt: TGTGCCAGCAGCCAAGATAAAACTACCCAAGTCCTCACAGATACGCAGTATTTT; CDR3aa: CASSQDKTTQVLTDTQYF
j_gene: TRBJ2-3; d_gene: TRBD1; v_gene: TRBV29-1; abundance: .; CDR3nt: TGCAGCGCCTCGGACAGGGGGCATATAGATACGCAGTATTTT; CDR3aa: CSASDRGHIDTQYF
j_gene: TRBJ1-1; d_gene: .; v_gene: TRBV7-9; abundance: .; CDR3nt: TGTGCCAGCAGCTTAGCGGGGGCGACTGAAGCTTTCTTT; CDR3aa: CASSLAGATEAFF
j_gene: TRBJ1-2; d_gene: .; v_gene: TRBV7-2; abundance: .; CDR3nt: TGTGCCAGCAGCCAACCGGGACAAGGAAACTATGGCTACACCTTC; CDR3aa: CASSQPGQGNYGYTF
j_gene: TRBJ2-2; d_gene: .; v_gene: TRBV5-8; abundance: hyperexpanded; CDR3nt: TGTGCCAGCAGTTACTGGACAGCGAACGATAACGCCGGGGAGCTGTTTTTT; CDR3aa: CASSYWTANDNAGELFF
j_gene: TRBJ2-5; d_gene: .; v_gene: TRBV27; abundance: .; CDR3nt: TGTGCCAGCAGTTTTCAAAGGCTTGGGGGGGAGACCCAGTACTTC; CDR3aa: CASSFQRLGGETQYF
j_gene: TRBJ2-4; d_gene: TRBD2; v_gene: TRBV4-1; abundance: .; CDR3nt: TGCGCCAGCAGCCAAGAAACGAGCGGGATATTAGCCAAAAACATTCAGTACTTC; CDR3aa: CASSQETSGILAKNIQYF
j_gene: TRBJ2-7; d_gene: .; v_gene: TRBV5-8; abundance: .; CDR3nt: TGTGCCAGCAGTGGGATCAGCTCGGCGGGCGAGCAGTACTTC; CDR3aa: CASSGISSAGEQYF
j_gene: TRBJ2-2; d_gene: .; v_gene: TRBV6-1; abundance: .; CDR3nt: TGTGCCAGCAACGGCGGAAGAAACACCGGGGAGCTGTTTTTT; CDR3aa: CASNGGRNTGELFF
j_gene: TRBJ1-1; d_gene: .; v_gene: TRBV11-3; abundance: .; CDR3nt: TGTGCCAGCAGGAGATGGGACAACCTGAACACTGAAGCTTTCTTT; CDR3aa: CASRRWDNLNTEAFF
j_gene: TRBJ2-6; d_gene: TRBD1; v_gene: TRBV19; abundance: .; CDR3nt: TGTGCCAGTAGTAGAGGACAGGGGGAGTACTCTGGGGCCAACGTCCTGACTTTC; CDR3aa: CASSRGQGEYSGANVLTF
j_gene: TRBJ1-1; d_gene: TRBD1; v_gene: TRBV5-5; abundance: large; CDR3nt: TGTGCCAGCAGCTTTGAACAGGGGGTCCTGGCAGATGAAGCTTTCTTT; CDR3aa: CASSFEQGVLADEAFF
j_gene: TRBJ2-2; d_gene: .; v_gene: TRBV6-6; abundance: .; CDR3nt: TGTGCCAGCAGGAAAGTAGGCGGAAACACCGGGGAGCTGTTTTTT; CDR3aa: CASRKVGGNTGELFF
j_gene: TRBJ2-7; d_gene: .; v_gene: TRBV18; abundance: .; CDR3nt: TGTGCCAGCTCACCCAGAAGAGCGACAGACGAGCAGTACTTC; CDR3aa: CASSPRRATDEQYF
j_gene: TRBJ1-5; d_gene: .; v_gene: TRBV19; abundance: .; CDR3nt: TGTGCCAGTAGTATCATGGCAGGGAATCAGCCCCAGCATTTT; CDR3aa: CASSIMAGNQPQHF
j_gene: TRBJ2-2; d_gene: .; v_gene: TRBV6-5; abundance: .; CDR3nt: TGTGCCACTACCCAGGGCACGAACACCGGGGAGCTGTTTTTT; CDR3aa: CATTQGTNTGELFF
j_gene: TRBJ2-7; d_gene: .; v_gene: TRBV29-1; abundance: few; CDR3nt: TGCAGCGTTGGGTTTAACTCCCTCGAGCAGTACTTC; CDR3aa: CSVGFNSLEQYF
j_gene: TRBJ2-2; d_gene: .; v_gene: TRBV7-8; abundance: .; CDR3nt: TGTGCCAGCAGCTTAGATGCGGTAGGGAACACCGGGGAGCTGTTTTTT; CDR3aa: CASSLDAVGNTGELFF
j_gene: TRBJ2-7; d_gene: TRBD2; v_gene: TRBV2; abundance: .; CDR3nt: TGTGCCAGCAGTGACCACGGGAGGAGGTACGAGCAGTACTTC; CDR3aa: CASSDHGRRYEQYF
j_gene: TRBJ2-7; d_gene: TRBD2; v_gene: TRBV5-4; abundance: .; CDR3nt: TGTGCCAGCAGCGGAGGGACTAGCGGCGAGCAGTACTTC; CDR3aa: CASSGGTSGEQYF
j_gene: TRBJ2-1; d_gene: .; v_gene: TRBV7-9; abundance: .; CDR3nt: TGTGCCAGCAGCCGGAGGCGCTACAATGAGCAGTTCTTC; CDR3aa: CASSRRRYNEQFF
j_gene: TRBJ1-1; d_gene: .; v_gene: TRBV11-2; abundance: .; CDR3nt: TGTGCCAGCAGCTTGACAGAGAACACTGAAGCTTTCTTT; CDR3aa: CASSLTENTEAFF